This T cell receptor beta chain was captured by sequencing in a study of spatial heterogeneity in lung cancer. Across the study: Detected beta-chain sequences consistently exceeded alpha-chain sequences. Unique TCR and UMI combinations averaged more than ten appearances each in raw reads.

Regarding time point: sample taken at primary tumor resection. The authors sequenced whole RNA from tumor, nontumor lung or frozen PBMC without sorting. This clonotype came up many times. Its target is not known. A library prepared for alpha chains yielded this beta chain as an off-target read; its size is of little meaning. Trimming cost V 0 bases and J 0 bases, with 5 bases left between them. The CDR3 sequence is 14 residues long. From germline, CDR1 is SGHRS and CDR2 YFSETQ. TCR cDNA molecules each had a unique molecular identifier. One entry per CDR3 protein results from TCRdb running MiXCR on the 5' RACE reads. Altogether thousands of distinct CDR3 sequences are present, 4% to 6% being singletons, with the ten largest covering 20% to 30%. Study-wide results and limits: Counts of expanded alpha and beta TCRs within tumors tracked the tumor nonsynonymous mutation count.

The specimen comprised lung tumor tissue, sampled at surgery. This TCR derives from a male donor with early-stage non-small cell lung cancer. The rearrangement links TRBV5-1 to TRBJ2-3; D is ambiguous. CDR3 sequence (DNA): TGCGCCAGCAGCTTGGAAGGTAGCACAGATACGCAGTATTTT. Encoded protein: CASSLEGSTDTQYF.